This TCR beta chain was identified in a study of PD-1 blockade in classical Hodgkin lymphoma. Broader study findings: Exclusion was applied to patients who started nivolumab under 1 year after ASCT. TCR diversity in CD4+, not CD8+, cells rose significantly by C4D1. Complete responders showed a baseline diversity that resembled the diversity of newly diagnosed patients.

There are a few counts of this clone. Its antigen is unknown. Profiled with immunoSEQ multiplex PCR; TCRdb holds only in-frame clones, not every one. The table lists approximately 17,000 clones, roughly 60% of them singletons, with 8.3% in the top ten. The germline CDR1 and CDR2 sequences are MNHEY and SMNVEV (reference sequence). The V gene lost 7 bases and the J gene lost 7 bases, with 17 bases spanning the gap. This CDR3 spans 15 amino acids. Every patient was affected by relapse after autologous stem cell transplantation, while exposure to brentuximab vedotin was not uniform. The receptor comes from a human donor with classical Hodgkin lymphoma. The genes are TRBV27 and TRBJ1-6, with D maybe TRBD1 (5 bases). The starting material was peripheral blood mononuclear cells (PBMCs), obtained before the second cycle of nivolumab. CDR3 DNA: TGTGCCAGCACAAATAGCTGGGGCGAGAATTCACCCCTCCACTTT. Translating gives CASTNSWGENSPLHF.